This T cell receptor (beta chain) originates from a study of blood T cell repertoires in COVID-19. Looking at the study overall: Samples came from the United States, Italy and Spain, spanning acute and convalescent COVID-19.

The germline CDR1 and CDR2 sequences are LNHDA and SQIVND (reference sequence). The CDR3 is made up of 15 amino acids. Trimming took 5 bases from V and 7 from J; bases not matched to a gene: 6. Participants were aged roughly 18 to 89 years from about two dozen US areas. Donors were grouped by their self-reported clinical history. Per the original methods: Reference gene primer amplification gave estimated nucleated cell counts. Assay: immunoSEQ multiplex PCR; the TCRdb copy retains only in-frame clones and omits some. V, J and clone size were drawn from that table, and D and trimming were deduced from the DNA. The table includes under 500,000 clones, 70% to 90% detected once.

The sequence was collected from a woman between 18 and 30 years old with acute COVID-19. The sequenced sample consisted of PBMCs or T cells enriched from blood (not recorded which). The chain carries TRBV19 and TRBJ2-2, with 11 bases fitting TRBD1. DNA for the CDR3: TGTGCCAGTAGTGGGACAGGGGGTGGTATCGGGGAGCTGTTTTTT. This gives the protein CASSGTGGGIGELFF.